The source of this T cell receptor beta chain is a study of CD8 T cells in ankylosing spondylitis. Study-level findings and limits: One TCR beta motif, made up of fewer than 10 highly homologous variants, appeared characteristic of ankylosing spondylitis blood. Clones linked to disease were reported to show significant enrichment in matched ankylosing spondylitis synovial fluid. Clones linked to the disease showed a CD8+ phenotype. They occurred at relatively low frequencies in peripheral blood.

Regarding this clonotype: Its antigen is unidentified.

The trim removed 0 bases at V and 1 base at J, leaving 1 base unmatched. The CDR3 covers 16 residues. Germline V gene lookup returns CDR1 SGHRS and CDR2 YFSETQ. Researchers built TCR beta libraries using quantitative 5'-RACE with molecular barcodes. TCRdb itself ran the 5' RACE reads through MiXCR, one entry per CDR3 protein. The data hold 25,000 or so distinct CDR3 sequences, with over 6.5% observed a single time. This clonotype was obtained from a male donor with ankylosing spondylitis or in good health (not recorded which). Sequencing was done on a sample of blood. The rearrangement uses TRBV5-1 and TRBJ2-3; 11 bases are a match to TRBD2. CDR3 residues: CASSLELAGGTDTQYF. For the CDR3, the DNA is TGCGCCAGCAGCTTGGAACTAGCGGGGGGCACAGATACGCAGTATTTT.